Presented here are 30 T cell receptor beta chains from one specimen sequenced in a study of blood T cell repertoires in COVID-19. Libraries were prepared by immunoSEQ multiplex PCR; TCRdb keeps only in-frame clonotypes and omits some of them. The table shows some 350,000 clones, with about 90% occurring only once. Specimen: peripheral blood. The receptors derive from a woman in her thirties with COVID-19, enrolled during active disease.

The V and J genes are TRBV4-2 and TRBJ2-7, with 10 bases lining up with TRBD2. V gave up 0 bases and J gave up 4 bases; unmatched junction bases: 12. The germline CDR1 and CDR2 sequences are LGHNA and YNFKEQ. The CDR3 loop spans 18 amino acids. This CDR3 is CASSQEGLESGGGYEQYF. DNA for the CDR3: TGTGCCAGCAGCCAAGAAGGCCTTGAGAGCGGGGGGGGATACGAGCAGTACTTC.

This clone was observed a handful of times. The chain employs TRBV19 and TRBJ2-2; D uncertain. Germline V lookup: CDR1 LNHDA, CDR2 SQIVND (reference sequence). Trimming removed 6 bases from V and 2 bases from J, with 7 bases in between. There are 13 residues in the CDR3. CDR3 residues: CASSTSNTGELFF. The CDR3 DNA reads TGTGCCAGTAGCACCAGTAACACCGGGGAGCTGTTTTTT.

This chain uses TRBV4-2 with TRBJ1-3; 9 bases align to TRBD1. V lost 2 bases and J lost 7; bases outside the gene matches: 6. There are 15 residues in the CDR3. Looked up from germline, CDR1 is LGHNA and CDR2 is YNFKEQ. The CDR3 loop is CASSQRDRVVNTIYF. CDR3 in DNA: TGTGCCAGCAGCCAACGGGACAGGGTTGTCAACACCATATATTTT.

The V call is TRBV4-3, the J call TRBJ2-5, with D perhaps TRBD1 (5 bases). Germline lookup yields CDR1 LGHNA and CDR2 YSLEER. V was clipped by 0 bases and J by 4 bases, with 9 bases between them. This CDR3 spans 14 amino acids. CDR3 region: CASSQDKQGETQYF. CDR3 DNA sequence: TGCGCCAGCAGCCAAGATAAGCAGGGAGAGACCCAGTACTTC.

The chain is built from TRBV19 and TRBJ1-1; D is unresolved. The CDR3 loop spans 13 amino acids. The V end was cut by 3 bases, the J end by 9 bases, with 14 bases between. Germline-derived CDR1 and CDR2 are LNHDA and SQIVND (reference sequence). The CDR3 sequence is CASSISSDSKAFF. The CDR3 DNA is TGTGCCAGTAGTATTAGTTCGGACTCTAAAGCTTTCTTT.

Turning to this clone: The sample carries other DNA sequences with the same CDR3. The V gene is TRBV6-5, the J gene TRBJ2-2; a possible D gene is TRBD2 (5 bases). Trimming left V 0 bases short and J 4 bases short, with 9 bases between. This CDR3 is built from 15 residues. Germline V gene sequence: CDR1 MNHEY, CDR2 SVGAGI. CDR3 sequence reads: CASSYSSGPTGELFF. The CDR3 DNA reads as TGTGCCAGCAGTTACTCGAGCGGCCCCACCGGGGAGCTGTTTTTT.

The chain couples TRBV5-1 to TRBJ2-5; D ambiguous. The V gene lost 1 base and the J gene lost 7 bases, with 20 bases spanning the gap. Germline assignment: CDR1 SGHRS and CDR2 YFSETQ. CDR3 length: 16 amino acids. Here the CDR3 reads CASSLRLPHKSGTQYF. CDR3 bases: TGCGCCAGCAGCTTGAGGCTCCCCCATAAATCGGGGACCCAGTACTTC.

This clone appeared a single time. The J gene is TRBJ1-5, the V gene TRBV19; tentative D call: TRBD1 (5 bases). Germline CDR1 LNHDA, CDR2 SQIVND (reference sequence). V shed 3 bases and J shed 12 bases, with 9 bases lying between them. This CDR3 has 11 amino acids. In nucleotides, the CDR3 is TGTGCCAGTAGTATTTCAGGGTTCCAGCATTTT. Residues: CASSISGFQHF. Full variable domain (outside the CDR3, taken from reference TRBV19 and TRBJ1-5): DGGITQSPKYLFRKEGQNVTLSCEQNLNHDAMYWYRQDPGQGLRLIYYSQIVNDFQKGDIAEGYSVSREKKESFPLTVTSAQKNPTAFYLCASSISGFQHFGDGTRLSIL.

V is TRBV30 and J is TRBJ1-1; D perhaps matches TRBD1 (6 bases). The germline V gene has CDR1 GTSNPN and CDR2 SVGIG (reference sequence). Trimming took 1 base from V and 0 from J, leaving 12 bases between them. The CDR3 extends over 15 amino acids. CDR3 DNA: TGTGCCTGGAGTGCAGGGTACAGGGTGAACACTGAAGCTTTCTTT. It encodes CAWSAGYRVNTEAFF.

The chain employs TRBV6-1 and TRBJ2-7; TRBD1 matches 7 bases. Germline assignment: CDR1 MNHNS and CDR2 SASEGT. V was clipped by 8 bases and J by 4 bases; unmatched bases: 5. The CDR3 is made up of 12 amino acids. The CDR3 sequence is CASFTGEYEQYF. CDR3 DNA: TGTGCCAGCTTTACAGGGGAGTACGAGCAGTACTTC.

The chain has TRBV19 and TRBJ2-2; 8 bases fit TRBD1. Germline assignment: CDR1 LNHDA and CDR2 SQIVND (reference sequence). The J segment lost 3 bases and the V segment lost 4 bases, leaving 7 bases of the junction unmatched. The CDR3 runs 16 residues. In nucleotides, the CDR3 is TGTGCCAGTAGTACCCGACAGGGGCGTTACACCGGGGAGCTGTTTTTT. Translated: CASSTRQGRYTGELFF. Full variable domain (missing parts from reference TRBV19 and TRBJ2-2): DGGITQSPKYLFRKEGQNVTLSCEQNLNHDAMYWYRQDPGQGLRLIYYSQIVNDFQKGDIAEGYSVSREKKESFPLTVTSAQKNPTAFYLCASSTRQGRYTGELFFGEGSRLTVL.

The CDR3 DNA reads TGTGCCAGCAGTTGGGGACAGGGAACCTACAATGAGCAGTTCTTC. Translating gives CASSWGQGTYNEQFF. The gene calls are TRBV6-5 and TRBJ2-1; 9 positions agree with TRBD1. Germline CDR1 and CDR2: MNHEY and SVGAGI. This CDR3 region has 15 residues. J gave up 2 bases and V 4 bases, and 3 bases lay outside the gene matches.

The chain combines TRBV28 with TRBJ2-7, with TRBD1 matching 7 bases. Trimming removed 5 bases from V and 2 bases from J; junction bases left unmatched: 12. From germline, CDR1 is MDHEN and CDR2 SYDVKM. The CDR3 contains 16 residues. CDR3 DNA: TGTGCCAGCAGTAGCGGCCAGACAGGGCTGACCTACGAGCAGTACTTC. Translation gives CASSSGQTGLTYEQYF.

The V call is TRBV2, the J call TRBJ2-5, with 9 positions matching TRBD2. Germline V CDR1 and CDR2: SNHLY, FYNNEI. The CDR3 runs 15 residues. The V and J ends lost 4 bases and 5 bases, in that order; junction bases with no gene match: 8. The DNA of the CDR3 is TGTGCCAGCAGTGCCCTAGCGGGATTACTCGAGACCCAGTACTTC. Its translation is CASSALAGLLETQYF.

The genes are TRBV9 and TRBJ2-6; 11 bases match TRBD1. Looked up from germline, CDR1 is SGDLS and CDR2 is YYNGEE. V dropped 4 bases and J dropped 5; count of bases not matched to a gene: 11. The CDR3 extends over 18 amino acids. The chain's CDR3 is CASSLNAGTGGRANVLTF. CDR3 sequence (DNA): TGTGCCAGCAGCCTCAACGCCGGGACAGGGGGTCGGGCCAACGTCCTGACTTTC.

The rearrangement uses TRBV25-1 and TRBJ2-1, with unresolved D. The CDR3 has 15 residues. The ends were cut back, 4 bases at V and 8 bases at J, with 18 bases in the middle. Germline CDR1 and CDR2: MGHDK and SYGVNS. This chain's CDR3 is CASSAQATLGDEQFF. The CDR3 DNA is TGTGCCAGCAGTGCCCAGGCCACTTTAGGCGATGAGCAGTTCTTC.

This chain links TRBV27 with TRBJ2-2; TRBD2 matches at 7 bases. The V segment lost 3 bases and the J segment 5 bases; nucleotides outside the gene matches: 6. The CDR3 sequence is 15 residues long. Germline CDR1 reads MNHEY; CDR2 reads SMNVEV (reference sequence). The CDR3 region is CASSFRGRETGELFF. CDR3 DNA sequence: TGTGCCAGCAGTTTCAGAGGGAGGGAAACCGGGGAGCTGTTTTTT.

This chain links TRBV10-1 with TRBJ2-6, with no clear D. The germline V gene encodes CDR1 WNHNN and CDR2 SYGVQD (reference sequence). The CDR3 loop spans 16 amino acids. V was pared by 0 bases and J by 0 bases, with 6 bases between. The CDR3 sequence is CASSESRISGANVLTF. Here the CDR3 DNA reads TGCGCCAGCAGTGAGTCGCGGATCTCTGGGGCCAACGTCCTGACTTTC.

The CDR3, as DNA: TGTGCCAGCAGCTCCGGGACAGGGGGCGAAGGCTACACCTTC. Amino acid sequence: CASSSGTGGEGYTF. This chain connects TRBV7-6 to TRBJ1-2, with 12 bases lining up with TRBD1. The length of the CDR3 is 14 residues. The trim removed 4 bases at V and 8 bases at J, leaving 5 bases unmatched. The V gene's germline CDR1 is SGHVS and CDR2 FNYEAQ.

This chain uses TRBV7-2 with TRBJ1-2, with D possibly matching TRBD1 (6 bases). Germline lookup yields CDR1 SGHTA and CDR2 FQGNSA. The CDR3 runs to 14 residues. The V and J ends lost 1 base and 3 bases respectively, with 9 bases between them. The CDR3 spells CASSLDQGHYGYTF. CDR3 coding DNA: TGTGCCAGCAGCTTAGATCAGGGGCACTATGGCTACACCTTC.

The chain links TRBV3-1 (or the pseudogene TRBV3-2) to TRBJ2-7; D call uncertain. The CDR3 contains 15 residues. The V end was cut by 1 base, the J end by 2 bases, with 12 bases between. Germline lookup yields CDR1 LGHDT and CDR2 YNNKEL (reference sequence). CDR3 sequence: CASSQGGGRPYEQYF. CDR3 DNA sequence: TGTGCCAGCAGCCAAGGAGGTGGCCGACCCTACGAGCAGTACTTC.

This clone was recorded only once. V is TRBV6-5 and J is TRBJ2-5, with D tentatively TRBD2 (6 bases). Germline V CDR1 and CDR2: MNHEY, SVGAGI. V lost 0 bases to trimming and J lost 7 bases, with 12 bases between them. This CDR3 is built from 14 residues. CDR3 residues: CASSYSGGTGTQYF. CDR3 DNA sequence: TGTGCCAGCAGTTACTCGGGAGGAACTGGGACCCAGTACTTC.

The CDR3 region has the DNA TGTGCCAGCAGCTTAGGCTATGGGGCCTCCTACGAGCAGTACTTC. Amino acid sequence: CASSLGYGASYEQYF. The chain employs TRBV7-2 and TRBJ2-7; possibly TRBD1 for D (5 bases). CDR3 length: 15 amino acids. Germline CDR1 SGHTA, CDR2 FQGNSA. V lost 1 base, J lost 0 bases, and 10 bases lay in between.

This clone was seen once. In DNA, the CDR3 is TGTGCCAGCAGCCCTATCAGGGGGCCAGATACGCAGTATTTT. Translation gives CASSPIRGPDTQYF. V gene TRBV7-2 combines with J gene TRBJ2-3; TRBD1 aligns across 8 bases. CDR1 is SGHTA, CDR2 FQGNSA, per germline. V lost 5 bases, J lost 4 bases, and 5 bases stayed unmatched. This CDR3 has 14 amino acids.

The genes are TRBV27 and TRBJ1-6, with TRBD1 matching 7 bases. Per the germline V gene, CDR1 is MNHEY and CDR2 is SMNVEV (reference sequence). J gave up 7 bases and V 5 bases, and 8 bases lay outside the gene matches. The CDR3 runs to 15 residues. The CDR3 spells CASSPARQGNSPLHF. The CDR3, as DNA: TGTGCCAGCAGTCCAGCGAGACAGGGAAATTCACCCCTCCACTTT.

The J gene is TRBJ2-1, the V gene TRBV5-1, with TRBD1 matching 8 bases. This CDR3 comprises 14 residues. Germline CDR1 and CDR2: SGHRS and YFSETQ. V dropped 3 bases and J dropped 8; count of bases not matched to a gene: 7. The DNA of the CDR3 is TGCGCCAGCAGCTCCAGACAGGGGACGGATGAGCAGTTCTTC. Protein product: CASSSRQGTDEQFF.

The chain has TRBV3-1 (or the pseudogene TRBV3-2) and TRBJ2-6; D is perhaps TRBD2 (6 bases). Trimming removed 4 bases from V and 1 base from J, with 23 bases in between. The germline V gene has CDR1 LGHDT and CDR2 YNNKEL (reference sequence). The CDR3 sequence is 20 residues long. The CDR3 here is CASSPYLREHVPSGANVLTF. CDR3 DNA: TGTGCCAGCAGCCCCTACCTCCGGGAGCACGTTCCATCTGGGGCCAACGTCCTGACTTTC.

The CDR3 protein is CASSNGSTTGWGYYGYTF. CDR3 sequence (DNA): TGTGCCAGCAGCAATGGGTCCACGACAGGGTGGGGATACTATGGCTACACCTTC. The rearrangement uses TRBV21-1 and TRBJ1-2; TRBD1 was called by the table and not checked on the DNA. TRBV21-1 counts as a pseudogene. The CDR3 is 18 residues long.

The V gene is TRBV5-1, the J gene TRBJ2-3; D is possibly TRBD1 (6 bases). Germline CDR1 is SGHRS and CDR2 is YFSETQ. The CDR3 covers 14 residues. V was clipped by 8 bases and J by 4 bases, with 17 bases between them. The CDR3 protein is CASSATGIADTQYF. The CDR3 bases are TGCGCCAGTTCCGCAACAGGGATCGCAGATACGCAGTATTTT.

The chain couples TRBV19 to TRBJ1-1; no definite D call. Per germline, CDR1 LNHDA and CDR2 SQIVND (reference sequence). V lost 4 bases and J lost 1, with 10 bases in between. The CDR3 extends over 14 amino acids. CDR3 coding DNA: TGTGCCAGTAGTACCCAACTTGAGAACACTGAAGCTTTCTTT. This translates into CASSTQLENTEAFF.